This is a list of T cell receptor beta chains from one sample in a study of identical twins. One entry per CDR3 protein results from TCRdb running MiXCR on the 5' RACE reads. This sample has 200,000 to 250,000 distinct CDR3 sequences, with more than 9% found just once. The sample taken for sequencing was memory T cells sorted from blood. All receptors come from a man in his forties or fifties in good health. Both conserved end residues are part of each CDR3. Each record gives: D gene, clone size, J gene, V gene, CDR3 protein, CDR3 DNA. D genes are given only for firm matches. The size field is filled for only some rows; it gives once, few, many or a size class.

D gene: TRBD2
clone size: many
J gene: TRBJ2-3
V gene: TRBV10-3
CDR3 protein: CAIGSGGSTDTQYF
CDR3 DNA: TGTGCCATCGGTAGCGGGGGAAGCACAGATACGCAGTATTTT

D gene: TRBD1
clone size: few
J gene: TRBJ2-1
V gene: TRBV18
CDR3 protein: CASSPRRGIYNEQFF
CDR3 DNA: TGTGCCAGCTCACCACGCAGGGGGATATACAATGAGCAGTTCTTC

D gene: .
clone size: many
J gene: TRBJ1-1
V gene: TRBV29-1
CDR3 protein: CSVKGGAHEAFF
CDR3 DNA: TGCAGCGTTAAAGGCGGGGCCCATGAAGCTTTCTTT

D gene: TRBD2
clone size: .
J gene: TRBJ2-2
V gene: TRBV27
CDR3 protein: CASSLTWTSGLENTGELFF
CDR3 DNA: TGTGCCAGCAGTTTAACCTGGACTAGCGGGCTGGAGAACACCGGGGAGCTGTTTTTT

D gene: .
clone size: .
J gene: TRBJ2-5
V gene: TRBV21-1
CDR3 protein: CASSKRPVNLETQYF
CDR3 DNA: TGTGCCAGCAGCAAACGACCAGTAAACCTGGAGACCCAGTACTTC

D gene: .
clone size: many
J gene: TRBJ2-6
V gene: TRBV28
CDR3 protein: CASSLPSGANVLTF
CDR3 DNA: TGTGCCAGCAGTCTCCCCTCTGGGGCCAACGTCCTGACTTTC

D gene: TRBD1
clone size: few
J gene: TRBJ1-4
V gene: TRBV7-2
CDR3 protein: CASSLSATGVANEKLFF
CDR3 DNA: TGTGCCAGCAGCTTATCCGCGACAGGGGTCGCAAATGAAAAACTGTTTTTT

D gene: .
clone size: many
J gene: TRBJ2-7
V gene: TRBV29-1
CDR3 protein: CSVDGGANEQYF
CDR3 DNA: TGCAGCGTTGATGGGGGGGCGAACGAGCAGTACTTC

D gene: .
clone size: .
J gene: TRBJ2-5
V gene: TRBV30
CDR3 protein: CAWSGGSETQYF
CDR3 DNA: TGTGCCTGGAGTGGTGGATCGGAGACCCAGTACTTC

D gene: TRBD2
clone size: .
J gene: TRBJ2-5
V gene: TRBV27
CDR3 protein: CASSPTSGRYQETQYF
CDR3 DNA: TGTGCCAGCAGTCCCACTAGCGGGAGGTACCAAGAGACCCAGTACTTC

D gene: .
clone size: .
J gene: TRBJ2-3
V gene: TRBV30
CDR3 protein: CAWSLGQSTDTQYF
CDR3 DNA: TGTGCCTGGAGTCTCGGACAGAGCACAGATACGCAGTATTTT

D gene: TRBD1
clone size: .
J gene: TRBJ2-7
V gene: TRBV9
CDR3 protein: CASSASGTGIAEQYF
CDR3 DNA: TGTGCCAGCAGCGCCTCCGGGACAGGGATCGCAGAGCAGTACTTC

D gene: .
clone size: .
J gene: TRBJ2-7
V gene: TRBV7-2
CDR3 protein: CASSLEVGTSYEQYF
CDR3 DNA: TGTGCCAGCAGCTTAGAAGTGGGAACGTCCTACGAGCAGTACTTC

D gene: TRBD1
clone size: few
J gene: TRBJ1-5
V gene: TRBV20-1
CDR3 protein: CSANDRDRGGNQPQHF
CDR3 DNA: TGCAGTGCTAATGACCGGGACAGGGGAGGCAATCAGCCCCAGCATTTT

D gene: .
clone size: few
J gene: TRBJ2-7
V gene: TRBV5-1
CDR3 protein: CASSRWDASTYEQYF
CDR3 DNA: TGCGCCAGCAGCCGGTGGGACGCGAGTACCTACGAGCAGTACTTC

D gene: TRBD1
clone size: many
J gene: TRBJ2-2
V gene: TRBV5-1
CDR3 protein: CASSFDRGTGELFF
CDR3 DNA: TGCGCCAGCAGCTTTGACAGGGGAACCGGGGAGCTGTTTTTT

D gene: TRBD2
clone size: .
J gene: TRBJ2-7
V gene: TRBV5-1
CDR3 protein: CASSLNPSGYEQYF
CDR3 DNA: TGCGCCAGCAGCTTGAATCCTAGCGGGTACGAGCAGTACTTC

D gene: TRBD2
clone size: few
J gene: TRBJ2-1
V gene: TRBV20-1
CDR3 protein: CSARDNSGRVNEQFF
CDR3 DNA: TGCAGTGCTAGAGATAACAGCGGGAGGGTTAATGAGCAGTTCTTC

D gene: .
clone size: .
J gene: TRBJ1-1
V gene: TRBV4-3
CDR3 protein: CASSQDTGNTEAFF
CDR3 DNA: TGCGCCAGCAGCCAGGACACAGGCAACACTGAAGCTTTCTTT

D gene: TRBD2
clone size: .
J gene: TRBJ2-1
V gene: TRBV4-3
CDR3 protein: CASSRTGLASYNEQFF
CDR3 DNA: TGCGCCAGCAGCCGTACGGGACTAGCGAGTTACAATGAGCAGTTCTTC

D gene: TRBD2
clone size: many
J gene: TRBJ2-1
V gene: TRBV9
CDR3 protein: CASSVVIAGGNNEQFF
CDR3 DNA: TGTGCCAGCAGCGTAGTAATAGCGGGGGGAAACAATGAGCAGTTCTTC

D gene: TRBD1
clone size: .
J gene: TRBJ2-7
V gene: TRBV13
CDR3 protein: CASSFAGQGINEQYF
CDR3 DNA: TGTGCCAGCAGCTTCGCGGGACAGGGGATAAACGAGCAGTACTTC

D gene: .
clone size: many
J gene: TRBJ1-1
V gene: TRBV20-1
CDR3 protein: CSASPGINTEAFF
CDR3 DNA: TGCAGTGCTAGTCCGGGGATTAACACTGAAGCTTTCTTT

D gene: .
clone size: .
J gene: TRBJ2-5
V gene: TRBV7-9
CDR3 protein: CASSPPNTGWGETQYF
CDR3 DNA: TGTGCCAGCAGCCCTCCGAATACAGGGTGGGGAGAGACCCAGTACTTC

D gene: TRBD2
clone size: many
J gene: TRBJ2-1
V gene: TRBV4-2
CDR3 protein: CASSQESSGSYNEQFF
CDR3 DNA: TGTGCCAGCAGCCAAGAATCTAGCGGTTCCTACAATGAGCAGTTCTTC

D gene: .
clone size: .
J gene: TRBJ1-6
V gene: TRBV7-9
CDR3 protein: CASSLAFGTENSPLHF
CDR3 DNA: TGTGCCAGCAGCTTAGCCTTCGGGACGGAGAATTCACCCCTCCACTTT

D gene: .
clone size: many
J gene: TRBJ1-6
V gene: TRBV12-3/TRBV12-4
CDR3 protein: CASSQGTGQTLHF
CDR3 DNA: TGTGCCAGCAGTCAAGGGACGGGTCAAACCCTCCACTTT

D gene: .
clone size: many
J gene: TRBJ2-3
V gene: TRBV4-3
CDR3 protein: CASSQDSGPQYF
CDR3 DNA: TGCGCCAGCAGCCAAGATTCGGGACCCCAGTATTTT

D gene: TRBD1
clone size: few
J gene: TRBJ1-6
V gene: TRBV3-1
CDR3 protein: CASSHGQGSSPLHF
CDR3 DNA: TGTGCCAGCAGCCACGGACAGGGCAGTTCACCCCTCCACTTT

D gene: .
clone size: many
J gene: TRBJ2-5
V gene: TRBV5-1
CDR3 protein: CASSETGFLGGPQETQYF
CDR3 DNA: TGCGCCAGCAGCGAGACAGGTTTCCTCGGGGGGCCCCAAGAGACCCAGTACTTC